The 27 T cell receptor beta chains in this list originate from one sample, sequenced in a study of beta chain features in type 1 diabetes. Antigens for these TCRs are unknown. The isolated RNA, all of it, was reverse transcribed, so expressed TCRB transcripts were what got sequenced. TCRdb's table, derived via immunoSEQ multiplex PCR, lists solely in-frame clones and lacks some. The data show 300,000 to 350,000 clones, with approximately 15% seen just once and roughly 0.015% held by the top ten. Broader study findings: TCRB CDR3s were moderately but significantly shorter in Type 1 diabetes patients in all four CD4+ subsets.

The sample comprised naive CD4+ T cells from blood. These receptors came from a young woman with type 1 diabetes.

The chain links TRBV19 to TRBJ1-5; D is uncertain. CDR1 is LNHDA, CDR2 SQIVND, per germline (reference sequence). V was pared by 4 bases and J by 4 bases, with 5 bases between. The CDR3 spans 12 residues. The CDR3 DNA reads TGTGCCAGTAGTACCGGGAATCAGCCCCAGCATTTT. Translation: CASSTGNQPQHF.

This clone was seen only a few times. The V call is TRBV14, the J call TRBJ2-1; TRBD2 might be the D (5 bases). This CDR3 region has 14 residues. In germline, CDR1 is SGHDN, CDR2 FVKESK. Trimming pared 7 bases from V and 0 bases from J, leaving 10 bases between. DNA for the CDR3: TGTGCCAGCAATCGTGGGAGCTCCTACAATGAGCAGTTCTTC. As protein: CASNRGSSYNEQFF.

Only a few counts were recorded for this clone. CDR3 DNA: TGCGCCAGCAGCCAACCGACTAGCGGGAGTAGAAAGACCCAGTACTTC. Translating it yields CASSQPTSGSRKTQYF. The rearrangement joins TRBV4-1 to TRBJ2-5, with TRBD2 matching over 12 bases. Germline loops: CDR1 MGHRA, CDR2 YSYEKL. The CDR3 is 16 amino acids. The V and J ends lost 2 bases and 6 bases, in that order; junction bases with no gene match: 7.

The rearrangement joins TRBV4-1 to TRBJ2-6; 7 bases align to TRBD1. The V gene end was trimmed by 3 bases and the J gene end by 0 bases; junction bases not matched to a gene: 11. The CDR3 sequence is 19 residues long. CDR1 is MGHRA, CDR2 YSYEKL, per germline. The CDR3 loop is CASSQNQGQMASGANVLTF. CDR3 DNA sequence: TGCGCCAGCAGCCAGAACCAGGGACAGATGGCCTCTGGGGCCAACGTCCTGACTTTC.

This clone was found a few times. The rearrangement uses TRBV7-8 and TRBJ2-1; 11 positions match TRBD2. V was pared by 5 bases and J by 0 bases, with 3 bases of the junction left unmatched. The V gene's germline CDR1 is SGHVS and CDR2 FQNEAQ. There are 16 residues in the CDR3. Here the CDR3 reads CASSPTSGSSYNEQFF. The CDR3 DNA is TGTGCCAGCAGCCCCACTAGCGGGAGCTCCTACAATGAGCAGTTCTTC.

This chain links TRBV18 with TRBJ2-7, with D tentatively TRBD2 (6 bases). The germline CDR1 and CDR2 sequences are KGHSH and LQKENI. This CDR3 has 16 residues. Trimming took 2 bases from V and 6 from J, leaving 20 bases between them. As DNA, the CDR3 is TGTGCCAGCTCACCAGCTTTCCGGGGGTTCGAGGTCGAGCAGTACGTC. Amino acid sequence: CASSPAFRGFEVEQYV.

This clone has more than one count but fewer than ten. This chain uses TRBV2 with TRBJ2-7, with D perhaps matching TRBD1 (5 bases). This CDR3 spans 12 amino acids. Germline CDR1 and CDR2: SNHLY and FYNNEI. V was pared by 3 bases and J by 3 bases, with 6 bases between. Written as DNA, the CDR3 is TGTGCCAGCAGTGACAGGGACTACGAGCAGTACGTC. It is translated as CASSDRDYEQYV.

In its sample, this clone was seen a few times. This chain connects TRBV11-3 to TRBJ2-6; D remains ambiguous. CDR1 is SGHNT, CDR2 YENEEA, per germline. Trimming removed 11 bases from V and 4 bases from J, with 15 bases in between. This CDR3 is built from 14 residues. CDR3 nucleotides: TGTGCCTCCCATAAAGCTCCCGGGGCCAACGTCCTGACTTTC. It codes for CASHKAPGANVLTF.

The V call is TRBV30, the J call TRBJ2-3; 8 bases are a match to TRBD2. The CDR3 is 14 residues long. In germline, CDR1 is GTSNPN, CDR2 SVGIG (reference sequence). Trimming took 4 bases from V and 4 from J; bases not matched to a gene: 7. The CDR3 is CAWNSGKSSDTQYF. In DNA form, the CDR3 reads TGTGCCTGGAATAGCGGGAAAAGTTCAGATACGCAGTATTTT.

The rearrangement links TRBV9 to TRBJ2-1, with TRBD1 identical over 7 bases. The germline CDR1 and CDR2 sequences are SGDLS and YYNGEE. The CDR3 has 14 residues. The J segment lost 4 bases and the V segment lost 4 bases, leaving 5 bases of the junction unmatched. The CDR3, as DNA: TGTGCCAGCAGCCCACCAGGGGGATACAATGAGCAGTTCTTC. It translates to CASSPPGGYNEQFF. Looking up the rest from reference TRBV9 and TRBJ2-1 gives the full variable domain: DSGVTQTPKHLITATGQRVTLRCSPRSGDLSVYWYQQSLDQGLQFLIQYYNGEERAKGNILERFSAQQFPDLHSELNLSSLELGDSALYFCASSPPGGYNEQFFGPGTRLTVL.

The V and J genes are TRBV27 and TRBJ2-5; TRBD1 matches 8 bases. Germline V gives CDR1 MNHEY, CDR2 SMNVEV (reference sequence). The CDR3 contains 19 residues. V shed 4 bases, J shed 5 bases, and the junction held 21 bases outside the gene matches. The CDR3 nucleotides are TGTGCCAGCAGTTCCCTCCCCATAGGGACAGGCGGACGAAGGGAGACCCAGTACTTC. Translated: CASSSLPIGTGGRRETQYF.

V usage is TRBV29-1 and J usage is TRBJ2-3; a weak D match, TRBD1 (5 bases). Trimming stripped 4 bases from V and 1 base from J, with 9 bases between. The germline gives CDR1 SQVTM, CDR2 ANQGSEA. The CDR3 has 13 residues. In DNA form, the CDR3 reads TGCAGCGTTGGAACACAGGGCACAGATACGCAGTATTTT. Protein product: CSVGTQGTDTQYF.

This chain uses TRBV4-1 with TRBJ1-1, with D possibly matching TRBD1 (5 bases). The CDR3 has 13 amino acids. V was clipped by 6 bases and J by 4 bases, with 12 bases between them. Germline CDR1 is MGHRA and CDR2 is YSYEKL. The CDR3 DNA follows: TGCGCCAGCAGGCCCAGGGAAGTCACTGAAGCTTTCTTT. Amino acids: CASRPREVTEAFF.

DNA of the CDR3: TGTGCCAGCAGTGAATGGGGCGCAGGTTTAACAGATACGCAGTATTTT. Its protein product is CASSEWGAGLTDTQYF. V usage is TRBV25-1 and J usage is TRBJ2-3; weak D call: TRBD1 (5 bases). The V gene's germline CDR1 is MGHDK and CDR2 SYGVNS. V was trimmed by 1 base and J by 3 bases, leaving 14 bases between them. CDR3 length equals 16 residues.

This chain connects TRBV27 to TRBJ2-5, with TRBD2 identical over 9 bases. Germline V gene sequence: CDR1 MNHEY, CDR2 SMNVEV (reference sequence). The CDR3 loop spans 17 amino acids. The V and J ends lost 2 bases and 5 bases, in that order; junction bases with no gene match: 12. In nucleotides, the CDR3 is TGTGCCAGCAGTTTAGGCGGCGGGAGGGCCGAGGGGGAGACCCAGTACTTC. This gives the protein CASSLGGGRAEGETQYF.

This clone was seen more than once but under ten times. The chain combines TRBV20-1 with TRBJ1-1; a possible D gene is TRBD1 (5 bases). Germline V CDR1 and CDR2: DFQATT, SNEGSKA (reference sequence). The V and J ends lost 6 bases and 4 bases respectively, with 9 bases between them. The CDR3 is 11 amino acids. The chain's CDR3 is CSAPGGTEAFF. The CDR3 DNA follows: TGCAGTGCACCGGGGGGCACTGAAGCTTTCTTT.

This clone was counted only a few times. The J gene is TRBJ1-1, the V gene TRBV20-1; tentative D call: TRBD1 (6 bases). CDR3 size: 11 residues. Germline-derived CDR1 and CDR2 are DFQATT and SNEGSKA (reference sequence). V lost 1 base to trimming and J lost 11 bases, with 11 bases between them. This chain's CDR3 is CSARVQGWAFF. DNA of the CDR3: TGCAGTGCTAGAGTACAGGGTTGGGCTTTCTTT.

The chain uses TRBV14 and TRBJ1-1; D call uncertain. The CDR3 covers 13 residues. Germline CDR1 and CDR2: SGHDN and FVKESK. V dropped 1 base and J dropped 1 base, with 4 bases sitting between them. Here the CDR3 DNA reads TGTGCCAGCAGCCAAGGTCAGAACACTGAAGCTTTCTTT. Translation gives CASSQGQNTEAFF.

In this sample, this clone turned up a few times. This sequence joins TRBV18 and TRBJ2-7; maybe TRBD1 (5 bases). In germline, CDR1 is KGHSH, CDR2 LQKENI. V lost 0 bases and J 2 bases, leaving 8 bases between the germline ends. This CDR3 comprises 14 residues. The CDR3 loop reads CASSPPSGTYEQYF. The CDR3, as DNA: TGTGCCAGCTCACCACCATCAGGGACCTACGAGCAGTACTTC.

This chain links TRBV30 with TRBJ2-7; 7 nucleotides line up with TRBD2. The CDR3 is 12 amino acids. The V and J ends lost 8 bases and 7 bases, in that order; junction bases with no gene match: 11. Germline V gene sequence: CDR1 GTSNPN, CDR2 SVGIG (reference sequence). The CDR3 nucleotides are TGTGCCGGGGGGGGTCGGTCTTGGGAGCAGTACTTC. Its translation is CAGGGRSWEQYF.

This clone came up once. The chain uses TRBV18 and TRBJ1-5; D is possibly TRBD1 (5 bases). V lost 2 bases to trimming and J lost 7 bases, with 12 bases between them. Germline V gene data show CDR1 as KGHSH and CDR2 as LQKENI. The CDR3 is 14 residues long. CDR3 in amino acids: CASSPGLQGQPQHF. The CDR3, as DNA: TGTGCCAGCTCACCAGGCCTTCAGGGCCAGCCCCAGCATTTT.

The chain employs TRBV15 and TRBJ2-7; TRBD2 aligns across 8 bases. This CDR3 has 15 amino acids. J lost 3 bases, V lost 3 bases, and 7 bases had no gene match. Per the germline V gene, CDR1 is LNHNV and CDR2 is YYDKDF (reference sequence). The CDR3 reads CATSRGAGGGYEQYF. The CDR3 DNA follows: TGTGCCACCAGCAGGGGGGCGGGAGGCGGCTACGAGCAGTACTTC.

V and J are TRBV10-3 and TRBJ1-1; D gene ambiguous. In germline, CDR1 is ENHRY, CDR2 SYGVKD. V lost 2 bases, J lost 1 base, and 11 bases lay in between. The CDR3 has 15 amino acids. CDR3 region: CAISEIDGRNTEAFF. DNA of the CDR3: TGTGCCATCAGTGAGATCGATGGCAGGAACACTGAAGCTTTCTTT.

The V and J genes are TRBV6-6 and TRBJ1-5, with D tentatively TRBD1 (5 bases). Germline-derived CDR1 and CDR2 are MNHNY and SVGAGI (reference sequence). V was pared by 0 bases and J by 2 bases, with 8 bases between. CDR3 length: 15 amino acids. CDR3 loop: CASSYSSGGNQPQHF. The CDR3 region has the DNA TGTGCCAGCAGTTACTCATCGGGGGGCAATCAGCCCCAGCATTTT.

The V call is TRBV5-1, the J call TRBJ1-2; 7 bases are a match to TRBD1. The trim removed 7 bases at V and 3 bases at J, leaving 6 bases unmatched. The CDR3 is 13 amino acids. The germline gives CDR1 SGHRS, CDR2 YFSETQ. DNA for the CDR3: TGCGCCAGCCGACAGGGATTAGACTATGGCTACACCTTC. Translation: CASRQGLDYGYTF.

This chain uses TRBV15 with TRBJ1-2; a possible D gene is TRBD1 (6 bases). V lost 5 bases and J lost 5, with 12 bases in between. CDR3 size: 13 residues. Germline CDR1 LNHNV, CDR2 YYDKDF (reference sequence). For the CDR3, the DNA is TGTGCCACCAGCGGGGGCGCAGCTTATGGCTACACCTTC. This gives the protein CATSGGAAYGYTF.

The chain has TRBV5-1 and TRBJ2-1; D is unclear. Trimming stripped 4 bases from V and 0 bases from J, with 8 bases between. The germline V gene has CDR1 SGHRS and CDR2 YFSETQ. The CDR3 loop spans 14 amino acids. The CDR3 DNA is TGCGCCAGCAGCGCATCTACCTCCTACAATGAGCAGTTCTTC. Translating gives CASSASTSYNEQFF.